This T cell receptor (beta chain) is from a study of cytomegalovirus exposure and HLA in healthy donors (dated by TCRdb to the late 2010s). Concerning the study at large: According to an earlier analysis of 587 of the donors, some 180 million T cells yielded approximately 120 million unique TCR beta sequences and about 300 Gb of sequence data. Along with the approximately 600-subject first cohort, a separate validation cohort of over a hundred different subjects was used. In a later analysis, previously published TCR beta repertoires from 550 to 750 donors were re-analyzed and high-resolution HLA genotyping was added so that TCR occurrence patterns could be studied. A later genetic analysis used genome-wide SNP genotypes for about 60% of the roughly 670 donors, treating that subset as a discovery cohort. Donor age, sex, ethnicity and CMV serostatus were compiled together with the repertoire data. An early release that covered about 600 HLA-typed donors contained approximately 300 gigabases of sequencing data and 65 million to 100 million unique TCR sequences. The number of donors typed differed by locus, with about 629-630 for A, B, C, DRB1 and DQB1, roughly 550 for DQA1, about 610 for DPA1, and under 490 for DPB1. Roughly five DR-DQ haplotypes were handled as single units for association and clustering because linkage in the cohort was strong. Of the 398 genotyped donors, approximately 83% fell in the genetic ancestry cluster associated with self-reported Caucasian donors. Among some 400 genotyped donors of the cohort, an average of about 240,000 unique TCR beta nucleotide sequences were sequenced per donor, about a sixth of them non-productive. HLA typing covered class I and class II loci at four-digit resolution. Using immunosequencing, the study profiled T cell repertoires from around 670 subjects and related those repertoires to cytomegalovirus serostatus. Rather than drawing on any new phenotypic data, the later analysis identified candidate immune exposures from TCR beta sequences and the way those sequences occurred across donors. All discovery cohort repertoires had been generated on a single sequencing platform. In an earlier analysis of roughly 540 of the donors, high-throughput TCR beta sequencing was used to judge whether each TCR beta V gene segment behaved as functional or pseudogenic. The study aimed to test whether signatures of past pathogen exposure could be identified by cataloging public T cell receptors. The study combined high-throughput TCR immunosequencing, statistical association of individual TCRs with disease status, and machine learning to predict cytomegalovirus infection status. Findings and caveats that apply to the study as a whole: HLA typing was unavailable for some donors at each locus, so association tests used only the typed subset. The authors suggested that the approach could potentially be extended to other disease states and immunological phenotypes. When HLA alleles, especially DR and DQ, strongly co-occurred, TCR associations were difficult to assign to individual alleles. Linkage disequilibrium might explain the correlated functional status among segregating V segments, but an unknown experimental factor could not be excluded. A later analysis found that HLA-associated TCR beta chains were more clonally expanded and had lower generation probabilities than equally common non-associated chains. Only TCR beta chains were sequenced in this cohort, and the absence of alpha or paired-chain data limited detectable features. According to a later genetic analysis, donors in an Asian-associated ancestry cluster had fewer N-insertions in productive TCRs than the approximately 630-donor mean. CMV serostatus was the only immune exposure information available for the cohort. A cluster of highly shared sequence variants was judged likely to represent a technical artifact of the sequencing pipeline. According to a later analysis, most CMV-associated TCR beta chains appeared to be HLA-restricted, and the HLA associations seemed to be driven largely by CMV exposure. The study gave a list of around 170 TCR beta chains associated with cytomegalovirus. In a later analysis, TCR association rates were found to vary across HLA loci, with the most associated TCRs seen for DRB1 alleles and the fewest for HLA-C alleles. A further reported finding was that TCR beta sequences accurately predicted the HLA-A and HLA-B alleles for most subjects in the first cohort. Several of the top co-occurrence clusters appeared to be linked to parvovirus B19, influenza, CMV and Epstein-Barr virus, according to a later analysis. Because counts were too low, more than 15 rarely observed V segments, including chromosome 9 orphons, were excluded from the earlier analysis of 587 of the donors. In an earlier analysis of approximately 590 of the donors, most TCR beta V segments appeared in productive rearrangements about 87% or about 30% of the time, broadly matching IMGT annotations. In vitro tests confirmed that a few of the cytomegalovirus-associated TCR beta chains recognize cytomegalovirus antigens. The classifier was reported to diagnose cytomegalovirus status with high specificity and sensitivity in both the original cohort and the validation cohort. In a later analysis, some 17,000 TCR beta sequences were associated with specific HLA alleles at a false discovery rate of 0.05. Sequencing depth was assumed to be roughly uniform across donors in the presence/absence analyses, though that assumption may not hold. Because the 87-base-pair reads could not distinguish some IMGT-functional V segments, including TRBV6-2 and TRBV6-3, those segments were excluded. A later genetic analysis associated a missense DCLRE1C variant with V-gene and J-gene trimming of TCR beta chains, and an independent cohort replicated the association. While some public TCRs were present in many individuals, most TCR sequences turned up only very rarely across donors.

Libraries were prepared through the immunoSEQ multiplex PCR assay. For the multiplex PCR, a mixture combining 60 forward primers for TCR Vbeta segments and 13 reverse primers for TCR Jbeta segments was used. Amplification of the CDR3 region of rearranged TCR beta genes was performed with a multiplex PCR assay on genomic DNA. The amplified TCR beta libraries were sequenced on the Illumina HiSeq System as 87-base-pair reads. As for the original processing: In a later analysis, some 80 million unique TCR beta chains were counted across the 690 or so repertoires, and approximately 9.9 million of these chains were shared by at least two donors. Raw reads were error-corrected and collapsed into unique sequences with a nearest-neighbor algorithm that merged closely related sequences to remove PCR and sequencing errors. Alignment of CDR3 sequences to IMGT reference sequences was used to assign V, D and J gene segments. For a sequence to be retained, at least a six-nucleotide match to both a V gene segment and a J gene segment was required. A rearrangement counted as productive if the CDR3 had no stop codons and remained in frame with V and J, and every other rearrangement counted as non-productive. Following IMGT convention, CDR3 was defined as the stretch from the second conserved V-encoded cysteine to the conserved J-encoded phenylalanine. The earlier analysis of approximately 500 of the donors excluded sequences that lacked an unambiguous match to a single V gene segment. In an earlier analysis of a few hundred of the donors, V segments were called functional above 56.7% productive rearrangements and were called segregating when the between-donor standard deviation exceeded 5%. A statistical classification framework was built to diagnose cytomegalovirus status from the catalog of TCR beta chain sequences. V and J gene assignment, in a later analysis, came from comparing TCR nucleotide sequences with IMGT/GENE-DB human TR gene sequences. Using the TCRdist pipeline, a later analysis assigned CDR3 sequences along with most-parsimonious VDJ recombination scenarios. In a later analysis, each TCR beta chain was defined by its CDR3 amino acid sequence together with its V-gene family, and reads without a unique V-gene family were excluded. As a way to deal with suspected cross-contamination and a sequencing artifact, a later analysis dropped more than 500 nucleotide sequences that were highly shared and had low generation probability. In a later analysis, a clonal expansion index was calculated for each public chain from normalized within-repertoire ranks of inferred template counts. In a later analysis, generation probabilities were computed using a VDJ recombination model fitted to out-of-frame rearrangements, and the results were checked against IGoR. In a later analysis, hypergeometric tests were used to score TCR-TCR, TCR-HLA and TCR-CMV co-occurrence, with a repertoire-size bias correction applied to TCR pairs. A later analysis estimated false discovery rates by permuting HLA or CMV assignments 20 times. In a later analysis, co-occurring TCRs were grouped with DBSCAN, and TCRdist sequence similarity was added when clustering was performed within HLA-allele-positive subsets. Co-occurrence clustering excluded repertoires with fewer than 30,000 or more than 120,000 public chains, plus five with anomalous nucleotide sharing. TCRdb carries this immuneACCESS record with in-frame sequences only. Its versions omit some clonotypes, under half of them owing to an unresolved V gene in the studies checked, with the rest unexplained. D and trimming were read from the DNA, whereas the V and J calls and clone size are those reported in that table. Recorded for this sample are over 150,000 clones; roughly 80% of them occurred a single time. Over 1.1% of the sample is taken by the ten largest.

From the germline V gene, CDR1 is SGHRS and CDR2 is YFSETQ. The cysteine opens and the phenylalanine closes a CDR3 of 19 amino acids. The sequence is cut down to CDR3 DNA, 57 bases in frame from base 1. V loses 4 bases at its end and J loses 0 bases; junction bases beyond the gene matches: 13. The cohort consisted of 666 healthy bone marrow donors. All cohort members were sampled while nominally healthy, although unrecorded immune exposures were likely present. The donor was CMV seronegative and belonged to the group of 320 or so seronegative cohort members. Each donor provided a peripheral blood sample, and peripheral blood mononuclear cells were used for TCR beta sequencing. The Qiagen DNeasy Blood Extraction Kit was used to extract genomic DNA from the blood cell samples. Remarks on this clone: Which antigen it targets is not known. No base quality values were provided; no much bigger clone lies one nucleotide off.

Recombination linked TRBV5-1 to TRBJ1-5; 10 junctional bases match TRBD1. The TCR sequence derives from a man between 18 and 35 years old in good health and CMV-seronegative. Sequencing was performed on PBMCs. The CDR3 in this case is CASSPEPPGQGYSNQPQHF. DNA sequence: TGCGCCAGCAGCCCCGAACCCCCGGGACAGGGGTATAGCAATCAGCCCCAGCATTTT.